Following are 28 T cell receptor beta chains from one sample sequenced in a study of T cell changes during pregnancy in multiple sclerosis. TCRdb's table, derived via immunoSEQ multiplex PCR, lists solely in-frame clones and lacks some. Among about 57,000 clones, 92% were seen once, and the ten largest hold roughly 0.2%. The input for sequencing was CD4+ T cells from peripheral blood mononuclear cells, taken in the second trimester of pregnancy. All receptors come from a female donor with multiple sclerosis, enrolled in a pregnancy study.

This chain uses TRBV6-1 with TRBJ2-3; 7 bases fit TRBD1. Germline values: CDR1 MNHNS, CDR2 SASEGT. This CDR3 has 14 residues. Unmatched junction bases numbered 10, after V lost 8 bases and J lost 5 bases. CDR3 sequence reads: CASARDRSLDTQYF. CDR3 nucleotides: TGTGCCAGCGCCCGGGACAGAAGCTTAGATACGCAGTATTTT.

V usage is TRBV6-1 and J usage is TRBJ2-3, with TRBD2 matching 13 bases. V trimming: 11 bases; J trimming: 9 bases; junction bases outside the gene matches: 14. The germline V gene encodes CDR1 MNHNS and CDR2 SASEGT. CDR3 length equals 15 residues. The CDR3 region has the DNA TGTGCCCTTAAGCGGGGGACTAGCGGGGTGGAGACGCAGTATTTT. Translation gives CALKRGTSGVETQYF.

The V gene is TRBV5-1, the J gene TRBJ1-6, with TRBD1 as a possible D gene (5 bases). The CDR3 is made up of 17 amino acids. From germline, CDR1 is SGHRS and CDR2 YFSETQ. V dropped 3 bases and J dropped 1 base, with 14 bases sitting between them. CDR3 protein: CASSSQAPGSYNSPLHF. DNA of the CDR3: TGCGCCAGCAGCTCACAGGCTCCCGGGTCCTATAATTCACCCCTCCACTTT.

CDR3 DNA: TGTGCCAGCAGCTGGGTGACAGGGTCAGATTCACCCCTCCACTTT. This codes for CASSWVTGSDSPLHF. The J gene is TRBJ1-6, the V gene TRBV7-2; TRBD1 agrees at 7 bases. The CDR3 covers 15 residues. The J segment lost 8 bases and the V segment lost 4 bases, leaving 8 bases of the junction unmatched. Germline V CDR1 and CDR2: SGHTA, FQGNSA.

V and J are TRBV29-1 and TRBJ2-4, with unresolved D. Germline CDR1 and CDR2: SQVTM and ANQGSEA. Trimming took 7 bases from V and 5 from J, leaving 12 bases between them. This CDR3 is built from 12 residues. The CDR3 spells CSGRIGENIQYF. CDR3 DNA: TGCAGCGGCCGCATCGGAGAAAACATTCAGTACTTC.

V and J are TRBV6-5 and TRBJ1-1; 7 bases line up with TRBD1. The V and J ends lost 4 bases and 0 bases, in that order; junction bases with no gene match: 2. This CDR3 has 14 amino acids. The germline V gene encodes CDR1 MNHEY and CDR2 SVGAGI. CDR3 residues: CASSLTGVNTEAFF. DNA for the CDR3: TGTGCCAGCAGTTTAACAGGGGTGAACACTGAAGCTTTCTTT.

The J gene is TRBJ2-7, the V gene TRBV6-1; tentatively, D is TRBD1 (5 bases). Germline CDR1 and CDR2: MNHNS and SASEGT. CDR3 length equals 17 residues. Trimming pared 0 bases from V and 3 bases from J, leaving 18 bases between. For the CDR3, the DNA is TGTGCCAGCAGTGAAGCGGGTTTCTGGGGCACCTTCTACGAGCAGTACTTC. Its translation: CASSEAGFWGTFYEQYF.

The genes are TRBV28 and TRBJ1-5; weak D call: TRBD1 (5 bases). Germline CDR1 and CDR2: MDHEN and SYDVKM. V gave up 2 bases and J gave up 4 bases, with 12 bases separating them. The CDR3 spans 15 residues. The CDR3 DNA reads as TGTGCCAGCAGTTTAATAGGGGCAGGGAATCAGCCCCAGCATTTT. This codes for CASSLIGAGNQPQHF.

The chain recombines TRBV27 with TRBJ2-1, with 13 bases identical to TRBD2. CDR1 MNHEY and CDR2 SMNVEV come from the germline V gene (reference sequence). Trimming at V came to 3 bases and at J to 7 bases, leaving 9 bases not matched to a gene. This CDR3 spans 17 amino acids. The DNA for the CDR3 is TGTGCCAGCAGTTTGCGCGGGACTAGCGGGGCGAAAAATGAGCAGTTCTTC. Amino acid sequence: CASSLRGTSGAKNEQFF.

J is TRBJ1-2 and V is TRBV27; 9 bases agree with TRBD1. Germline values: CDR1 MNHEY, CDR2 SMNVEV (reference sequence). This CDR3 has 15 residues. J gave up 8 bases and V 5 bases, and 12 bases lay outside the gene matches. As DNA, the CDR3 is TGTGCCAGCAGTCCCCGCGTCGGGACAGGGAAAGGCTACACCTTC. Translation gives CASSPRVGTGKGYTF.

The J gene is TRBJ1-2, the V gene TRBV5-8; no definite D call. V gave up 4 bases and J gave up 0 bases, with 13 bases separating them. Germline V gene lookup returns CDR1 SGHTS and CDR2 YDEGEE. The CDR3 length is 15 residues. CDR3 DNA: TGTGCCAGCAGCCCCGGACTATCAGCTAACTATGGCTACACCTTC. Protein: CASSPGLSANYGYTF.

This sequence joins TRBV4-2 and TRBJ2-3, with unresolved D. V gave up 0 bases and J gave up 1 base, with 5 bases separating them. This CDR3 comprises 14 residues. From germline, CDR1 is LGHNA and CDR2 YNFKEQ. This chain's CDR3 is CASSQDLGTDTQYF. The CDR3 DNA follows: TGTGCCAGCAGCCAAGATCTAGGCACAGATACGCAGTATTTT.

This chain links TRBV6-5 with TRBJ1-5, with D maybe TRBD1 (6 bases). Deletions cut 8 bases from V and 9 bases from J, with 17 bases between. Germline CDR1 reads MNHEY; CDR2 reads SVGAGI. This CDR3 is 13 amino acids long. CDR3 nucleotides: TGTGCCAGCGGGAGAGACAGGCACGGGCCCCAGCATTTT. Encoded protein: CASGRDRHGPQHF.

The rearrangement links TRBV15 to TRBJ2-1; a possible D gene is TRBD1 (6 bases). CDR3 length: 14 residues. CDR1 and CDR2 (germline): LNHNV, YYDKDF (reference sequence). V was clipped by 6 bases and J by 5 bases, with 14 bases between them. The CDR3 region has the DNA TGTGCCACCAGTAACCAGGGGAGTCACAATGAGCAGTTCTTC. Translated: CATSNQGSHNEQFF. The full variable domain, in which reference TRBV15 and TRBJ2-1 provide the parts outside the CDR3, is DAMVIQNPRYQVTQFGKPVTLSCSQTLNHNVMYWYQQKSSQAPKLLFHYYDKDFNNEADTPDNFQSRRPNTSFCFLDIRSPGLGDTAMYLCATSNQGSHNEQFFGPGTRLTVL.

In its sample, this clone was seen once. The chain employs TRBV5-8 and TRBJ2-5; 14 bases align to TRBD2. Per germline, CDR1 SGHTS and CDR2 YDEGEE. Trimming removed 4 bases from V and 2 bases from J; junction bases left unmatched: 4. The CDR3 spans 16 residues. This CDR3 reads CASSLRLAGGQETQYF. The CDR3 DNA reads as TGTGCCAGCAGCCTACGACTAGCGGGGGGGCAAGAGACCCAGTACTTC.

V and J are TRBV9 and TRBJ1-6, with D hard to call. The V and J ends lost 0 bases and 6 bases respectively, with 13 bases between them. CDR3 length equals 16 residues. The germline V gene has CDR1 SGDLS and CDR2 YYNGEE. The CDR3 DNA follows: TGTGCCAGCAGCGTAGAGGGCAGCGGCTTTAATTCACCCCTCCACTTT. Amino acid sequence: CASSVEGSGFNSPLHF. Based on the CDR3 plus reference TRBV9 and TRBJ1-6, the full variable domain is DSGVTQTPKHLITATGQRVTLRCSPRSGDLSVYWYQQSLDQGLQFLIQYYNGEERAKGNILERFSAQQFPDLHSELNLSSLELGDSALYFCASSVEGSGFNSPLHFGNGTRLTVT.

The chain couples TRBV11-2 to TRBJ2-7, with TRBD1 identical over 7 bases. This CDR3 has 16 residues. With 3 bases clipped from V and 6 bases from J, the junction kept 14 bases outside the gene matches. Germline CDR1 SGHAT, CDR2 FQNNGV. CDR3 loop: CASSFSTRGIISEQYF. CDR3 coding DNA: TGTGCCAGCAGCTTCTCAACCAGGGGGATAATCTCCGAGCAGTACTTC.

The CDR3 DNA follows: TGTGCCAGCAGCTTAGTTGGAAGCGGGATGGAGACCCAGTACTTC. Its protein is CASSLVGSGMETQYF. The rearrangement links TRBV7-2 to TRBJ2-5; TRBD2 matches 7 bases. Germline loops: CDR1 SGHTA, CDR2 FQGNSA. This CDR3 contains 15 residues. Unmatched junction bases numbered 7, after V lost 1 base and J lost 5 bases.

The chain links TRBV29-1 to TRBJ1-4; 8 bases are shared with TRBD1. Germline trimming cut 6 bases from V and 3 bases from J; bases unmatched to any gene: 6. CDR1 and CDR2 from the germline V gene are SQVTM and ANQGSEA. The CDR3 runs 14 residues. CDR3 nucleotide sequence: TGCAGCGTGGGCAGGGGGCCGGCTAATGAAAAACTGTTTTTT. It encodes CSVGRGPANEKLFF.

The chain couples TRBV6-5 to TRBJ1-1, with a weak D call TRBD1 (5 bases). The V gene lost 6 bases and the J gene lost 0 bases, with 11 bases spanning the gap. The CDR3 totals 14 residues. Per the germline V gene, CDR1 is MNHEY and CDR2 is SVGAGI. CDR3 in amino acids: CASRTGTLNTEAFF. CDR3 sequence (DNA): TGTGCCAGCAGGACCGGGACTTTGAACACTGAAGCTTTCTTT.

This clone appeared a few times. The V and J genes are TRBV25-1 and TRBJ1-1, with 7 bases matching TRBD1. Trimming took 4 bases from V and 7 from J; bases not matched to a gene: 6. This CDR3 region has 13 residues. Germline loops: CDR1 MGHDK, CDR2 SYGVNS. For the CDR3, the DNA is TGTGCCAGCAGTGGCCCCGGGACAGATGAAGCTTTCTTT. Translating gives CASSGPGTDEAFF.

CDR3 amino acids: CASRDFSSGANVLTF. CDR3 DNA: TGTGCCAGCAGAGATTTCAGTTCTGGGGCCAACGTCCTGACTTTC. The rearrangement joins TRBV6-4 to TRBJ2-6, with D unclear. CDR1 and CDR2 from the germline V gene are MRHNA and SNTAGT. The CDR3 totals 15 residues. Trimming cost V 6 bases and J 1 base, with 10 bases left between them.

The rearrangement uses TRBV6-5 and TRBJ2-7, with D uncertain. This CDR3 has 11 residues. Germline CDR1 MNHEY, CDR2 SVGAGI. Trimming took 4 bases from V and 9 from J, leaving 10 bases between them. CDR3 DNA sequence: TGTGCCAGCAGTTCCCCCGGTGGGCAGTACTTC. Amino acids: CASSSPGGQYF.

The rearrangement links TRBV15 to TRBJ1-4; D unresolved. V lost 5 bases and J lost 4, with 11 bases in between. Germline V gene sequence: CDR1 LNHNV, CDR2 YYDKDF (reference sequence). The CDR3 extends over 14 amino acids. The CDR3 loop is CATSPLNRNEKLFF. CDR3 nucleotides: TGTGCCACCAGCCCACTGAATCGTAATGAAAAACTGTTTTTT.

J is TRBJ2-1 and V is TRBV7-3, with 10 positions matching TRBD2. This CDR3 contains 16 residues. Trimming removed 1 base from V and 6 bases from J; junction bases left unmatched: 6. Germline loops: CDR1 SGHTA, CDR2 FQGTGA. The CDR3 protein is CASSLSRAGGLNEQFF. CDR3 coding DNA: TGTGCCAGCAGCTTAAGTAGAGCGGGGGGGCTCAATGAGCAGTTCTTC. The whole variable domain, filled in from reference TRBV7-3 and TRBJ2-1, reads GAGVSQTPSNKVTEKGKYVELRCDPISGHTALYWYRQSLGQGPEFLIYFQGTGAADDSGLPNDRFFAVRPEGSVSTLKIQRTERGDSAVYLCASSLSRAGGLNEQFFGPGTRLTVL.

The chain employs TRBV14 and TRBJ1-6; a possible D gene is TRBD1 (6 bases). Germline V CDR1 and CDR2: SGHDN, FVKESK. Trimming took 2 bases from V and 12 from J, leaving 20 bases between them. The CDR3 runs to 16 residues. CDR3 nucleotides: TGTGCCAGCAGCCAAATACAGGGACATCAATCAGGACCCCTCCACTTT. It encodes CASSQIQGHQSGPLHF. The entire variable domain, with the rest obtained from reference TRBV14 and TRBJ1-6, is as follows: EAGVTQFPSHSVIEKGQTVTLRCDPISGHDNLYWYRRVMGKEIKFLLHFVKESKQDESGMPNNRFLAERTGGTYSTLKVQPAELEDSGVYFCASSQIQGHQSGPLHFGNGTRLTVT.

The chain couples TRBV5-1 to TRBJ2-1; D possibly corresponds to TRBD2 (6 bases). Germline values: CDR1 SGHRS, CDR2 YFSETQ. V dropped 3 bases and J dropped 1 base, with 11 bases sitting between them. The CDR3 runs 15 residues. For the CDR3, the DNA is TGCGCCAGCAGCTCTTTAGCGGAGTCCTACAATGAGCAGTTCTTC. This codes for CASSSLAESYNEQFF. The complete variable domain, with remaining parts taken from reference TRBV5-1 and TRBJ2-1, reads KAGVTQTPRYLIKTRGQQVTLSCSPISGHRSVSWYQQTPGQGLQFLFEYFSETQRNKGNFPGRFSGRQFSNSRSEMNVSTLELGDSALYLCASSSLAESYNEQFFGPGTRLTVL.

A note on this clone: One end of the junction is discordant with germline, which a read error may explain. This chain joins TRBV9 and TRBJ2-3; 9 bases are shared with TRBD2. The CDR3 length is 15 residues. CDR1 SGDLS and CDR2 YYNGEE come from the germline V gene. CDR3 loop: CASSVDGTSTDTQYF. In nucleotides, the CDR3 is TGTGCCAGCAGCGTAGACGGGACTAGCACCGATACGCAGTATTTT.